The present T cell receptor beta chain was sequenced within a study of cytomegalovirus exposure and HLA in healthy donors. Both 60 Vbeta primers and 13 Jbeta primers went into the PCR. Clones were sequenced by immunoSEQ multiplex PCR, and TCRdb holds only the in-frame ones, with some missing. The sample carries 130,000 to 150,000 clones, about 79% recorded once. There are 15 residues in the CDR3. Trimming removed 1 base from V and 7 bases from J; junction bases left unmatched: 10. The germline gives CDR1 SGHRS, CDR2 YFSETQ. The V gene is TRBV5-1, the J gene TRBJ2-7; 8 nucleotides agree with TRBD1. Sequenced sample: PBMCs. The sequence derives from a male donor in good health and CMV-seronegative. The DNA for the CDR3 is TGCGCCAGCAGCTTGTACTTCCAGGGGGCGCGGGAGCAGTACTTC. This codes for CASSLYFQGAREQYF. Based on the CDR3 plus reference TRBV5-1 and TRBJ2-7, the full variable domain is KAGVTQTPRYLIKTRGQQVTLSCSPISGHRSVSWYQQTPGQGLQFLFEYFSETQRNKGNFPGRFSGRQFSNSRSEMNVSTLELGDSALYLCASSLYFQGAREQYFGPGTRLTVT.